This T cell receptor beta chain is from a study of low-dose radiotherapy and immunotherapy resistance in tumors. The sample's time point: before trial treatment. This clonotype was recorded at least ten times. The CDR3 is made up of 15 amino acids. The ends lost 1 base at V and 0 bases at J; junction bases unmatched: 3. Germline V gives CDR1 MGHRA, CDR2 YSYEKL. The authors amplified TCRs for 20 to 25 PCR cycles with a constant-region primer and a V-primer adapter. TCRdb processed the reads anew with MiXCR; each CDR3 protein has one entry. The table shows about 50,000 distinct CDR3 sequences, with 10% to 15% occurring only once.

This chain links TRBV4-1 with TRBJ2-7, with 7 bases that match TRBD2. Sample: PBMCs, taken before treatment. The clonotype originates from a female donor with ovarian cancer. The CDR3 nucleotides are TGCGCCAGCAGCCAAGGAGCGGGAATCTCCTACGAGCAGTACTTC. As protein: CASSQGAGISYEQYF.